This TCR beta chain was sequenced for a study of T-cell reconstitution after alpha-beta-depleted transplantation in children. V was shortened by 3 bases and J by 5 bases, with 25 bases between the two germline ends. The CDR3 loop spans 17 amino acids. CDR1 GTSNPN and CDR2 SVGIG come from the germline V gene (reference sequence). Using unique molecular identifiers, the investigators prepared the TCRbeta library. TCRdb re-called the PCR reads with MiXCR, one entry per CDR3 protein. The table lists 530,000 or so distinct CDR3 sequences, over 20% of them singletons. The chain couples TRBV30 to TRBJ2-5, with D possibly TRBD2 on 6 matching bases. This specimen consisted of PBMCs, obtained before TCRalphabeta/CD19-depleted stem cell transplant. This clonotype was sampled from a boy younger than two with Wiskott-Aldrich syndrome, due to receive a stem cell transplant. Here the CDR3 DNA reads TGTGCCTGGAGAGGACGACAATGGTCAGGCCGGGGGGAGACCCAGTACTTC. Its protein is CAWRGRQWSGRGETQYF.